The sequence of this T cell receptor (beta chain) was determined in a study of blood T cells in healthy people across ages (dated by TCRdb to between 2014 and 2017). Looking at the study overall: In model experiments, template switching captured about one uniquely barcoded TCR beta cDNA molecule for every two T cells. Age-related changes in TCR beta repertoire diversity were measured in the study by deep sequencing normalized with unique cDNA molecular identifiers. The donors were divided into four age groups: young (average around 15 years), middle-aged (about 39), aged (about 60) and long-lived (about 80). Donors of different ages were randomly distributed across sequencing lanes to avoid experimental bias. Two additional independent replicas of 1 million unique cDNA reads from the same blood draw were analyzed for two donors (one aged 18 to 30 and one aged 80 or older). General findings and caveats noted by the study authors: Because the CMV infection status of the donors was unknown, age-related changes in expanded clonotypes may potentially have been confounded. Estimates of total diversity based on one million sequenced T cells were regarded as lower bounds and as underestimates. Observed TCR beta diversity per million T cells fell roughly linearly with age, and a significant reduction was already apparent by age about 43. Bulk unsorted PBMC profiling prevented conclusive comparison of naive and antigen-experienced compartments. Compared with the aged group, more naive CD4+ T cells, fewer expanded clones and increased TCR diversity were shown by the long-lived group, suggesting age selection. A strong correlation was found between observed TCR beta diversity and the percentage of naive T cells measured by flow cytometry.

Receptors were amplified or captured by 5' RACE. A second about 7 to 12 cycle PCR used a sample-barcoded 5' primer and a J-beta primer mix. A unique molecular identifier was introduced onto each TCR beta cDNA molecule by a template-switch 5' adaptor carrying 12 random nucleotides. At least 2.5 million CDR3-containing paired-end reads were obtained from each sample. First-strand cDNA synthesis was performed from all RNA using the Mint cDNA synthesis kit, with priming by a TRBC-specific oligonucleotide. Following uracil-DNA glycosylase treatment, a first 18-cycle PCR with universal primers M1SS and BC2_uni_R was performed on all cDNA. The study's own analysis went as follows. For normalization, 1 million high-quality reads, each with a distinct molecular identifier, were randomly selected from each sample. Instead of being binned into consensus sequences, reads that shared molecular identifiers were thrown out. MiTCR, set to a Q25 quality threshold and the strictest error-elimination algorithm, was used for CDR3 identification, clonotype clustering and error correction. A nonparametric unseen species model with Euler transformation was used to estimate a lower bound on total TCR beta diversity. Starting from the raw public reads, TCRdb applied fastp trimming at Q25, assembled clones with MiXCR and retained in-frame beta chains. Entries are consolidated by CDR3 protein sequence, retaining the most common genes and DNA. TCRdb assigned the V and J calls; the authors' analysis was not used. A total of approximately 1,700,000 distinct CDR3 sequences appear in this sample, around 42% of them only once. The ten top clones hold 20% to 25% of the sample.

At the junction V is shortened by 3 bases and J by 11 bases, with 13 bases in between. Including cysteine and phenylalanine, the CDR3 has 12 amino acids. Solely the CDR3 DNA is kept, with 36 bases framed from the first base. CDR1 and CDR2 were assigned from the germline V gene (reference sequence) as SGHAT and FQDESV. As to this clonotype: Its antigen has not been determined. No per-base quality is available; no much larger clone lies one base away.

The donors were roughly 40 Caucasian individuals from Russia, aged roughly 6 to 100 years, who were systemically healthy. Each donor gave 8 to 10 milliliters of peripheral blood, collected into EDTA-treated Vacutainer tubes. Ficoll-Paque density-gradient centrifugation was used to isolate PBMCs, with at least 6 million per sample. Trizol reagent was used to extract total RNA from PBMCs, with at least 5.5 micrograms per sample. For every donor, an aliquot of PBMCs went through flow cytometry to measure the percentages of naive CD45RAhigh/CD27high T cells. This chain joins TRBV11-1 to TRBJ2-5; the D region possibly corresponds to TRBD1 (6 bases align). The receptor was derived from a human donor in good health. What was sequenced was blood. The nucleotide sequence is given as TGTGCCAGCAGCTTTGACAGGCGGAAGCAGTACTTC. This sequence encodes CASSFDRRKQYF.